The rows below give T cell receptor beta chains drawn from one sample of a study of spatial heterogeneity in lung cancer. MiXCR was run by TCRdb on the 5' RACE reads, yielding one entry per CDR3 protein. The sample contains 25,000 to 30,000 distinct CDR3 sequences, about 8.8% of which appear only once. Sequencing used PBMCs, obtained at surgery. Receptor source: a female donor with early-stage non-small cell lung cancer. Each CDR3 is given without its conserved first and last residue. Clone size is given for some rows only: seen once, a few or many times, or a class if the clone is expanded.

CDR3: ASSLGDRVNSPLH; V: TRBV5-1; size: NA
CDR3: ASSPRGPGQGSSGANVLT; V: TRBV3-1; size: many
CDR3: ATSDWVNTGELF; V: TRBV24-1; size: NA
CDR3: ASSLGSGNQPQH; V: TRBV28; size: many
CDR3: ASSKPRAGRNKETQY; V: TRBV6-5; size: NA
CDR3: ATSGLTSGRRDTQY; V: TRBV24-1; size: many
CDR3: ASSSKGVWGMNTEAF; V: TRBV7-9; size: many
CDR3: ASSFVSGPTNEKLF; V: TRBV28; size: NA
CDR3: ASSQEEDYTEAF; V: TRBV4-3; size: many
CDR3: ASSRDRERPYGNTIY; V: TRBV27; size: few